A single TCR beta chain is shown here with its context. Its antigen is unknown. The sample belongs to a study of T cells in Graves' hyperthyroidism and ophthalmopathy. RNA transcripts gave rise to amplified TCR beta CDR3 regions. The TCR CDR3 was amplified in a first-round RT-PCR using the HTBI primer set. TCRdb redid the calling of the multiplex PCR reads with MiXCR, one entry per CDR3 protein. The sample contains 350,000 to 400,000 distinct CDR3 sequences, about 20% of which appear only once. Aged 18 to 65, the patients had hyperthyroidism that was newly diagnosed and had lasted under 2 months. Patients with uncontrolled infections, other autoimmune diseases, pregnancy or lactation were excluded. Germline V lookup: CDR1 SGHAT, CDR2 FQNNGV. The CDR3 extends over 19 amino acids. V was clipped by 1 base and J by 3 bases, with 22 bases between them. Study-level points and caveats: Ophthalmopathy and stable hyperthyroidism were told apart by a 13 V-J model.

The source is a woman in her late teens or twenties with Graves' hyperthyroidism. Sequenced input: blood. The V and J genes are TRBV11-2 and TRBJ1-5; no firm D call. The CDR3 sequence: CASSLGLFRGRIPNQPQHF. CDR3 DNA sequence: TGTGCCAGCAGCTTAGGGTTGTTCCGCGGGCGGATCCCCAATCAGCCCCAGCATTTT.